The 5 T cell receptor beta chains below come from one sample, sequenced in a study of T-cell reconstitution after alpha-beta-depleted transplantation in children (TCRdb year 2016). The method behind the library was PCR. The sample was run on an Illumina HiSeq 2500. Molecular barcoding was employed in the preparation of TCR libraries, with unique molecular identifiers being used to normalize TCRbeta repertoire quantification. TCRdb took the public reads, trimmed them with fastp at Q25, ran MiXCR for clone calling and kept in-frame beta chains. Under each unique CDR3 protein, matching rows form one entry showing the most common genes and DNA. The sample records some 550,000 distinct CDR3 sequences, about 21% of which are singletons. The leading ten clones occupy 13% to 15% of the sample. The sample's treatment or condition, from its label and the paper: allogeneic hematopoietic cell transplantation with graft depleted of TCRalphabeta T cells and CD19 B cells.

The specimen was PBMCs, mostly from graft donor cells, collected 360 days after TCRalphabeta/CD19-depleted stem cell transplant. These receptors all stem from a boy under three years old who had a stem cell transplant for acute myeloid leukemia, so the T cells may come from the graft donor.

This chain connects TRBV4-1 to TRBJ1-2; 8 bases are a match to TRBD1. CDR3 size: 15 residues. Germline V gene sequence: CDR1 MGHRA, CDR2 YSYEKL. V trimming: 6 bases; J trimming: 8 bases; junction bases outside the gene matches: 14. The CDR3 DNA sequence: TGCGCCAGCAGGACAGTATCGGGACAGGATGGGGGCTACACCTTC. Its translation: CASRTVSGQDGGYTF.

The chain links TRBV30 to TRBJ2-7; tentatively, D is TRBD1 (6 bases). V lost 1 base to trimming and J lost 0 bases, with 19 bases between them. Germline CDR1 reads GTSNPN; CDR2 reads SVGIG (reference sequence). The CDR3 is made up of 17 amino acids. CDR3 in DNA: TGTGCCTGGAGTGGGGGCTTTGACAGGTCGAGCTCCTACGAGCAGTACTTC. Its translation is CAWSGGFDRSSSYEQYF.

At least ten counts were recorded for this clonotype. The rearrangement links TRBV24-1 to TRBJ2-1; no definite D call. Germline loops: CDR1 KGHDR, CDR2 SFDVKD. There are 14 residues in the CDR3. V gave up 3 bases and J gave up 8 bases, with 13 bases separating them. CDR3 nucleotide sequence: TGTGCCACCAGTGATCCCCAGGAGAGCGATGAGCAGTTCTTC. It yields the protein CATSDPQESDEQFF.

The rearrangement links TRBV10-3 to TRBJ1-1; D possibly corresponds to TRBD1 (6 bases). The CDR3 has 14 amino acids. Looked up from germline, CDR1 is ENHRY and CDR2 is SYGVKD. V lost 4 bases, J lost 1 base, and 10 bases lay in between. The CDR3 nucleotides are TGTGCCATCAGTGGCGGGACATGGAACACTGAAGCTTTCTTT. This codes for CAISGGTWNTEAFF.

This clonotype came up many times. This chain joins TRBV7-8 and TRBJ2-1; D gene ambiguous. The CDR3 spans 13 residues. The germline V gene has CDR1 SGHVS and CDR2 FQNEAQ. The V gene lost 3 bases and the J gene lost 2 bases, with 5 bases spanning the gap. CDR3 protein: CASSLNTYNEQFF. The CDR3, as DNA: TGTGCCAGCAGCTTGAACACCTACAATGAGCAGTTCTTC.